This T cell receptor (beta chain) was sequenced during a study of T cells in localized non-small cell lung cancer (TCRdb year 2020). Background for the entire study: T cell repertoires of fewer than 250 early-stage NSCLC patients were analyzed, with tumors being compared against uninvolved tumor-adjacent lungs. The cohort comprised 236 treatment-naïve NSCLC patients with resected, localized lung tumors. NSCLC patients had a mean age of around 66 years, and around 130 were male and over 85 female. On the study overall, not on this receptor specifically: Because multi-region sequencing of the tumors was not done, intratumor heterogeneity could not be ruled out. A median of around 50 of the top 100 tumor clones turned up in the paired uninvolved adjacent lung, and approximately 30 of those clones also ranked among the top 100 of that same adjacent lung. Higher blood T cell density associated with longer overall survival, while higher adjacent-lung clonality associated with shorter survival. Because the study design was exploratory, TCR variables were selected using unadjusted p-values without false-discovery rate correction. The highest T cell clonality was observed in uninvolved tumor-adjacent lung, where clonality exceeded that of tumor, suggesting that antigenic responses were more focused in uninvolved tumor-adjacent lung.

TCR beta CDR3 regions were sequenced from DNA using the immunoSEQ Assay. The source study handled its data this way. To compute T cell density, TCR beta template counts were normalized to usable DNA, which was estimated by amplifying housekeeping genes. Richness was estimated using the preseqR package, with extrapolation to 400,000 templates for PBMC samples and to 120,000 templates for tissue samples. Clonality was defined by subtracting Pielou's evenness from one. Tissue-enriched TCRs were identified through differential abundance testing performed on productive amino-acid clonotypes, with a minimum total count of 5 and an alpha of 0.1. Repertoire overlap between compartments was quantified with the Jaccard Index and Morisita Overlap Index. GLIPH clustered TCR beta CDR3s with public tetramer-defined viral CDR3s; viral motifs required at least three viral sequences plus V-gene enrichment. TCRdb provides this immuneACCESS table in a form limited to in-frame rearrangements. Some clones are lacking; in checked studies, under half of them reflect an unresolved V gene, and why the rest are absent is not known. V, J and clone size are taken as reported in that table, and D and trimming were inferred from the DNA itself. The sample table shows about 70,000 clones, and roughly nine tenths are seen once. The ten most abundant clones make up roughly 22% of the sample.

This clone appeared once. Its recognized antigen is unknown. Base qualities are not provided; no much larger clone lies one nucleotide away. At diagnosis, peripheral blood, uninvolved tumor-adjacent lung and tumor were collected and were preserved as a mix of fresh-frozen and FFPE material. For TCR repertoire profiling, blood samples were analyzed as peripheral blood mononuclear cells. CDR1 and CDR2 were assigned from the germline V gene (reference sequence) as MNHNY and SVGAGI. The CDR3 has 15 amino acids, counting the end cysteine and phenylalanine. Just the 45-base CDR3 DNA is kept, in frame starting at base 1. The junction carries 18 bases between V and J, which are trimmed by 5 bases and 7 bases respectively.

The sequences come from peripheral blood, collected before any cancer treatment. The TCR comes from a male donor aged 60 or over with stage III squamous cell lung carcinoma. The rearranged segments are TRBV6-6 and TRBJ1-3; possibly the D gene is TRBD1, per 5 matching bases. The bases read TGTGCCAGCAGTCTCGGGGACCCCGGTCGGAACACCATATATTTT. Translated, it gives CASSLGDPGRNTIYF.